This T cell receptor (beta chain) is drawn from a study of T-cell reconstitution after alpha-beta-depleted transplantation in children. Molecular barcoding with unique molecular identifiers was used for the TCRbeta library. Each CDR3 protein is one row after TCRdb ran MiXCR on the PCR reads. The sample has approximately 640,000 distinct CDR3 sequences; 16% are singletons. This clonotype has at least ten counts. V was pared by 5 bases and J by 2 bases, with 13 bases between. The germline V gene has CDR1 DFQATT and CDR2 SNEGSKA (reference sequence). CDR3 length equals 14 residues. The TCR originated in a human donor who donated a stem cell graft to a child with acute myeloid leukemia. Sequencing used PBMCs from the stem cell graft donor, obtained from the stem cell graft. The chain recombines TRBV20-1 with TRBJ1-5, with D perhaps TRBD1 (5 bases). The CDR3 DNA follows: TGCAGTGCTTTTCAGGGCCCGGGCAATCAGCCCCAGCATTTT. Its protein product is CSAFQGPGNQPQHF.